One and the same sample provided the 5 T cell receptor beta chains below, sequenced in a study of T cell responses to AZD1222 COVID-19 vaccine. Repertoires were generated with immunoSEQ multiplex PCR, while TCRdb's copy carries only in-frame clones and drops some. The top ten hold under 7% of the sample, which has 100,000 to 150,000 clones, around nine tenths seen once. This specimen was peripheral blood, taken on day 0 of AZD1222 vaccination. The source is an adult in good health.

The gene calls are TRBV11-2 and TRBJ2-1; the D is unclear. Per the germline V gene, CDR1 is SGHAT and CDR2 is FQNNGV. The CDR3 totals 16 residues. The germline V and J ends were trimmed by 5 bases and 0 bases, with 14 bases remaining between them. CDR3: CASSPGIMSSYNEQFF. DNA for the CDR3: TGTGCCAGCAGCCCCGGAATCATGAGCTCCTACAATGAGCAGTTCTTC.

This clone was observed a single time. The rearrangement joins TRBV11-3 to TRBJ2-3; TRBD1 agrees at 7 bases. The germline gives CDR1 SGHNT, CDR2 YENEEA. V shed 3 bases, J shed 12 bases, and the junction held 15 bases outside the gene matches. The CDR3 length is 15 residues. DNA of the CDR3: TGTGCCAGCAGCTTGGAGGACAGGCCTACCGATGTACAGTATTTT. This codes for CASSLEDRPTDVQYF.

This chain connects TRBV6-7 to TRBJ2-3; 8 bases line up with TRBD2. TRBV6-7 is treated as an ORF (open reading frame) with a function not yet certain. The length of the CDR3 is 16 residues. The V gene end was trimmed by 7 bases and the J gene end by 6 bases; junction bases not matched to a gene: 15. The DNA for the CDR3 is TGTGCCAGCACCCGGGGGGGGGCTAGGGCGACGGATACGCAGTATTTT. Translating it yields CASTRGGARATDTQYF.

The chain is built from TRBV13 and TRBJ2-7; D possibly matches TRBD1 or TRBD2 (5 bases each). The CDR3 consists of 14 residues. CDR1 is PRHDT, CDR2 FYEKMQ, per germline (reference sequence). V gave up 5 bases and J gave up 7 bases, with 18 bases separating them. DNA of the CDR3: TGTGCCAGCAGCCCCCGGGACCACACGCGAGAGCAGTACTTC. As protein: CASSPRDHTREQYF. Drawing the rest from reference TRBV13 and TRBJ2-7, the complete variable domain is AAGVIQSPRHLIKEKRETATLKCYPIPRHDTVYWYQQGPGQDPQFLISFYEKMQSDKGSIPDRFSAQQFSDYHSELNMSSLELGDSALYFCASSPRDHTREQYFGPGTRLTVT.

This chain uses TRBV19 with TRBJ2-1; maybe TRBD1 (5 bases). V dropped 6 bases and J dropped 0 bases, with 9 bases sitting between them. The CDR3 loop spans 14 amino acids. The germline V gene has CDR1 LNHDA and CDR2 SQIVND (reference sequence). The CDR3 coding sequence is TGTGCCAGTAGCAGGGCTAACTCCTACAATGAGCAGTTCTTC. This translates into CASSRANSYNEQFF.